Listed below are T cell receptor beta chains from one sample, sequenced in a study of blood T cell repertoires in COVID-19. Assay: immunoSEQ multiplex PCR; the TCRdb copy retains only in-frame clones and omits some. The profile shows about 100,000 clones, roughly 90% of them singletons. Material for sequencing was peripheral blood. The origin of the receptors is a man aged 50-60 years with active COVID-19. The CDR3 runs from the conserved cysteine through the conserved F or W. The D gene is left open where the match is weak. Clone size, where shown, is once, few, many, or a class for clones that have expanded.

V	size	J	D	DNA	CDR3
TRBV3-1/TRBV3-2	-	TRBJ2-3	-	TGTGCCAGCAGCCAAGATCTGAAGACTCGTCAGACGCAGTATTTT	CASSQDLKTRQTQYF
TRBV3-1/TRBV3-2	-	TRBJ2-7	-	TGTGCCAGCAGCCGGCCTCCCGCCTACGAGCAGTACTTC	CASSRPPAYEQYF
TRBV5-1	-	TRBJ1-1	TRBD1	TGCGCCAGCAGCTTGGTTGGGACAGGGGGTGGCACTGAAGCTTTCTTT	CASSLVGTGGGTEAFF
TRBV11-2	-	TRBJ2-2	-	TGTGCCAGCAGCTTTGGCGTCCAGGGGAGCACCGGGGAGCTGTTTTTT	CASSFGVQGSTGELFF
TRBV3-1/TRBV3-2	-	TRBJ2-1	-	TGTGCCAGCAGCCAAGATAGGCGGGTGAGGTACAATGAGCAGTTCTTC	CASSQDRRVRYNEQFF
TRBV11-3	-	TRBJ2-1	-	TGTGCCAGCAGCTCCCTTACTGGGGCCAATGAGCAGTTCTTC	CASSSLTGANEQFF
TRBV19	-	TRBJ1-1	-	TGTGCCAGTAGTATAGAACGGGGAGGAACTGAAGCTTTCTTT	CASSIERGGTEAFF
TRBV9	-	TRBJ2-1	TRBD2	TGTGCCAGCAGCGTAGAGGCTAGCGGAGGCAATGAGCAGTTCTTC	CASSVEASGGNEQFF
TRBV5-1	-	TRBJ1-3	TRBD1	TGCGCCAGCAGCCCCTCAAGCACAGGGGGCGAGGGAAACACCATATATTTT	CASSPSSTGGEGNTIYF
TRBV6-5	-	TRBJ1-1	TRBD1	TGTGCCAGCATGGACAGGACGAACACTGAAGCTTTCTTT	CASMDRTNTEAFF
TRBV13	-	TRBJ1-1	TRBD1	TGTGCCAGCAGCCCACGGGACAGATCTTACACTGAAGCTTTCTTT	CASSPRDRSYTEAFF
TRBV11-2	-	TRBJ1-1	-	TGTGCCAGCATGAGTTCTTCGATCACTGAAGCTTTCTTT	CASMSSSITEAFF
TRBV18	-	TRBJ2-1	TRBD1	TGTGCCAGCTCACCAGGTTCACAGGGGATAAATGAGCAGTTCTTC	CASSPGSQGINEQFF
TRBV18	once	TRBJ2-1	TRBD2	TGTGCCAGCTCACTATTTCTAGCGGGAGCGTCCTACAATGAGCAGTTCTTC	CASSLFLAGASYNEQFF
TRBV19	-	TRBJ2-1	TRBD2	TGTGCCAGTAAAGGAGGGAGGGCCGATGAGCAGTTCTTC	CASKGGRADEQFF
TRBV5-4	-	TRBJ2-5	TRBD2	TGTGCCAGCAGCTTGGAGCGGGGAGAGACCCAGTACTTC	CASSLERGETQYF
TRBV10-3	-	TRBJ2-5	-	TGTGCCATCAGTGGGGGCCCATCAGAGACCCAGTACTTC	CAISGGPSETQYF
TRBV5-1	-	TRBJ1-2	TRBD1	TGCGCCAGCAGCTCGGGACAGGGGCTCTATGGCTACACCTTC	CASSSGQGLYGYTF
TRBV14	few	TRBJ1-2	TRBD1	TGTGCCAGCAGCCAAGATCGACTCGGGATACAGGGGCAAGGCTACACCTTC	CASSQDRLGIQGQGYTF
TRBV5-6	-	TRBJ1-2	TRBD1	TGTGCCAGCAGCGTCGGACAGGGAGGTCGTCGGGGGGGCTACACCTTC	CASSVGQGGRRGGYTF
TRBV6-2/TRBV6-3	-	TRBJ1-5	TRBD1	TGTGCCAGCAGTTCGGGACAGGTTTACCAGCCCCAGCATTTT	CASSSGQVYQPQHF
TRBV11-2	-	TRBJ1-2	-	TGTGCCAGCAGCGCAGACAGAAGGGGCTACACCTTC	CASSADRRGYTF
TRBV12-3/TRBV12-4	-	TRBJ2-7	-	TGTGCCAGCAGGCGTGCAGGGGCCTACGAGCAGTACTTC	CASRRAGAYEQYF
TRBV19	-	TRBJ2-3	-	TGTGCCAGTAGTGGGGGGGGCCCCTCCCTATACACAGATACGCAGTATTTT	CASSGGGPSLYTDTQYF
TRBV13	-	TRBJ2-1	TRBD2	TGTGCAAGCAGGACGCTAGCGGGAGAGGGTGGGCAGTTCTTC	CASRTLAGEGGQFF
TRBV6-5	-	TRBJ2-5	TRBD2	TGTGCCAGCAGCCCGGGACTACCTATGGCCCAGTACTTC	CASSPGLPMAQYF
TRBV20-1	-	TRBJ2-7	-	TGCAGTGCCTCACGCGGGGGCCAGTACTTC	CSASRGGQYF
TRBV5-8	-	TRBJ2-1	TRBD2	TGTGCCAGCAGCCCCGGACTAGCAACCTACAATGAGCAGTTCTTC	CASSPGLATYNEQFF
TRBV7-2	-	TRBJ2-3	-	TGTGCCAGCAGCCAGAGGTTGGCCTCCAGCGGAAGCACAGATACGCAGTATTTT	CASSQRLASSGSTDTQYF
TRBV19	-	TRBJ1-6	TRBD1	TGTGCCAGTAGTCGACAGCGACAGGGGTCCTATAATTCACCCCTCCACTTT	CASSRQRQGSYNSPLHF
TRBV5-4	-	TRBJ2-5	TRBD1	TGTGCCAGCAGCTTGGGAGGGACAGGTAAAGAGACCCAGTACTTC	CASSLGGTGKETQYF
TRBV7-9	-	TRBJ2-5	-	TGTGCCAGCAGCTCTCGCGCCACCCAGTACTTC	CASSSRATQYF
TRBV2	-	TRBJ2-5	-	TGTGCCAGCAGTTTGGGGGCGCGGGAGACCCAGTACTTC	CASSLGARETQYF
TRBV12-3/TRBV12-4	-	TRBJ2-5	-	TGTGCCAGCAGTTTGGGCGAGACCCAGTACTTC	CASSLGETQYF
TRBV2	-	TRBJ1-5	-	TGTGCCAGCAGGGACATTAGCAATCAGCCCCAGCATTTT	CASRDISNQPQHF
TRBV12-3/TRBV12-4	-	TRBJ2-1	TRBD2	TGTGCCAGCAGTTCACTAGCGGGGATAAGGATCTTC	CASSSLAGIRIF
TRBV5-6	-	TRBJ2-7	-	TGTGCCAGCAGCCCAACCCGTACGGGGGACGGATCCTACGAGCAGTACTTC	CASSPTRTGDGSYEQYF
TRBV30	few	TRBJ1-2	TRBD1	TGTGCCTGGAGTTGGACAGGGGGAAGTTTTGGCTACACCTTC	CAWSWTGGSFGYTF
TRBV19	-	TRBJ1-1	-	TGTGCCAGTAGTATCCGCGGCACTGAAGCTTTCTTT	CASSIRGTEAFF
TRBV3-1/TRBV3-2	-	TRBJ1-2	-	TGTGCCAGCAGCCAAGATCCTGGAACCGGGTGCACCTTC	CASSQDPGTGCTF
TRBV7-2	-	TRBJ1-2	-	TGTGCCAGCAGCTATTATCGTGGGGGGGAGGGCGGCTACACCTTC	CASSYYRGGEGGYTF
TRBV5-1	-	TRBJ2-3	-	TGCGCCAGCAGCCTAACGGCGGGGTTTAGCACAGATACGCAGTATTTT	CASSLTAGFSTDTQYF